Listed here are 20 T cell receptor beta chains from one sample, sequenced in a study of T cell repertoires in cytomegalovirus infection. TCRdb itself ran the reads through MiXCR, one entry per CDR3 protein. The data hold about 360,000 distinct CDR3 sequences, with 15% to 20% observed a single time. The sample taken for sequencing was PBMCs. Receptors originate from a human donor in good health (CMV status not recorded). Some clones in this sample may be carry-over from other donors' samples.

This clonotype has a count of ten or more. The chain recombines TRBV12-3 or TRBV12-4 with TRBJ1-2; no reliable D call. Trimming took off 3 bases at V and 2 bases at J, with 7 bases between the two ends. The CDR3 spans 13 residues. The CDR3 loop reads CASSLRRNYGYTF. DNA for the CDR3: TGTGCCAGCAGTTTGAGGCGGAACTATGGCTACACCTTC.

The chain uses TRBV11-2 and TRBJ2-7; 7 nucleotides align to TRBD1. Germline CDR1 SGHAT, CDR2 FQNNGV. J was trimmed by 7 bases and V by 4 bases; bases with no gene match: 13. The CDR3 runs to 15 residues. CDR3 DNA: TGTGCCAGCAGCTCTTGGGACAGCCGGGTGGAGGAGCAGTACTTC. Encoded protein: CASSSWDSRVEEQYF.

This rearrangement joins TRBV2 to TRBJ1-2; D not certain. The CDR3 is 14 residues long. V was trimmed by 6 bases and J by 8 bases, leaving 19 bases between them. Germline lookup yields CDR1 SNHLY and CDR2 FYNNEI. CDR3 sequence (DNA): TGTGCCAGCAGGGAGAAGGCTGACGGCCGGGGCTACACCTTC. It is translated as CASREKADGRGYTF.

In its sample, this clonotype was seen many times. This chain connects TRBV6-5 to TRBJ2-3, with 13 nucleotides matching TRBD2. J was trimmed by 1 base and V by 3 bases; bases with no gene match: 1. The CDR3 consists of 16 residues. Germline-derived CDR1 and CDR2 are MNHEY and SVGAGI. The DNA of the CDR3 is TGTGCCAGCAGTTATACTAGCGGGAGGGGCACAGATACGCAGTATTTT. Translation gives CASSYTSGRGTDTQYF.

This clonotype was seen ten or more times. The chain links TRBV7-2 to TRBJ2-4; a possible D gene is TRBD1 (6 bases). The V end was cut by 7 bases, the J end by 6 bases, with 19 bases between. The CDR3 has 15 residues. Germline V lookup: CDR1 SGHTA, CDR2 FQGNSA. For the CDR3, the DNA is TGTGCCAGCACCCAAGGAGCGACAGGACGAAACATTCAGTACTTC. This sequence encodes CASTQGATGRNIQYF.

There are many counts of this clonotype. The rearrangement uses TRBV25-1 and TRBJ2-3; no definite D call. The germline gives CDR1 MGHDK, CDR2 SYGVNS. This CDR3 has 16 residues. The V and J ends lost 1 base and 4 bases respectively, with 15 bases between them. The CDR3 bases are TGTGCCAGCAGTGAATGGCAGGCGAAAGACGCAGATACGCAGTATTTT. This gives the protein CASSEWQAKDADTQYF.

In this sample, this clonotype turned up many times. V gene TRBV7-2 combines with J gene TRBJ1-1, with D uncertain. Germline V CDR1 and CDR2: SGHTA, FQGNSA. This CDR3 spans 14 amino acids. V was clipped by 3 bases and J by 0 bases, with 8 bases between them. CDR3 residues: CASSFKGLNTEAFF. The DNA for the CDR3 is TGTGCCAGCAGCTTTAAAGGGTTGAACACTGAAGCTTTCTTT. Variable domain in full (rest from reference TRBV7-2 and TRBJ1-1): GAGVSQSPSNKVTEKGKDVELRCDPISGHTALYWYRQSLGQGLEFLIYFQGNSAPDKSGLPSDRFSAERTGGSVSTLTIQRTQQEDSAVYLCASSFKGLNTEAFFGQGTRLTVV.

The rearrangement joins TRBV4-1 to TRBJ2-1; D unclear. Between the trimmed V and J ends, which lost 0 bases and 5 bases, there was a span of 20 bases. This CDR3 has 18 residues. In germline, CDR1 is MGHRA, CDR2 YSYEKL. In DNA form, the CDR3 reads TGCGCCAGCAGCCAAGATACTGGCAGACCGGGTATGAACAATGAGCAGTTCTTC. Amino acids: CASSQDTGRPGMNNEQFF.

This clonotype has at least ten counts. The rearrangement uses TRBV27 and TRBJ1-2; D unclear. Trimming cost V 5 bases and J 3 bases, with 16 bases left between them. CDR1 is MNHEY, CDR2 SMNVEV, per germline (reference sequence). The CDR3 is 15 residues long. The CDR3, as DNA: TGTGCCAGCAGTCCTAGGGCGCTGGTAGACTATGGCTACACCTTC. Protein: CASSPRALVDYGYTF.

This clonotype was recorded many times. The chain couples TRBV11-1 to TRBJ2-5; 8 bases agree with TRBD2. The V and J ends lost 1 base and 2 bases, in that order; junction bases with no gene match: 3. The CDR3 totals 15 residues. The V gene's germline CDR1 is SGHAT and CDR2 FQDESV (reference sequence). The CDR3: CASSLGRGVQETQYF. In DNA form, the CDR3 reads TGTGCCAGCAGCTTAGGGCGGGGGGTACAAGAGACCCAGTACTTC.

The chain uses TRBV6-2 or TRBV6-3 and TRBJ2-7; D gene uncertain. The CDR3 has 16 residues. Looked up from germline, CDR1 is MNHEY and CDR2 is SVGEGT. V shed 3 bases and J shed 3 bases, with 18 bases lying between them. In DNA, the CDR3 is TGTGCCAGCAGTTATAGGCCTCCACCCACCAACTACGAGCAGTACTTC. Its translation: CASSYRPPPTNYEQYF.

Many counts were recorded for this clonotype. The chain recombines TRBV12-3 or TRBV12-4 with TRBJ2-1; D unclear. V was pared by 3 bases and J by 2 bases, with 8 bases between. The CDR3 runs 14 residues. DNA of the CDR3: TGTGCCAGCAGTTTTCCCCCCACCTACAATGAGCAGTTCTTC. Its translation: CASSFPPTYNEQFF.

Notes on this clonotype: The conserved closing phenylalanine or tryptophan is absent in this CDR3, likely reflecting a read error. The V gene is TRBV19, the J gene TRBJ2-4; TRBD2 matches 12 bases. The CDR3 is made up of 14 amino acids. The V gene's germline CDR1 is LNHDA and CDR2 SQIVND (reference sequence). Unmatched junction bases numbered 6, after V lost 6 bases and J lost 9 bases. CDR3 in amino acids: CASRTTSGGTIQYI. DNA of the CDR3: TGTGCCAGTAGGACGACTAGCGGGGGAACCATTCAGTACATC.

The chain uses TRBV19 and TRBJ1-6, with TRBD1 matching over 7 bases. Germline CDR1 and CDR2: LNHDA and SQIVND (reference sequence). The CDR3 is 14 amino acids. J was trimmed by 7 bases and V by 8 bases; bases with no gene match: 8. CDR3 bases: TGTGCCAGTGGCTTGGGACAGTTGAATTCACCCCTCCACTTT. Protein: CASGLGQLNSPLHF.

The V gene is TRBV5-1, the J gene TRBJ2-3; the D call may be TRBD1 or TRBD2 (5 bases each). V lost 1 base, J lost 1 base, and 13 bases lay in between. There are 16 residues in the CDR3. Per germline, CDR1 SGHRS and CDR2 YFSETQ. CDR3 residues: CASSLLQGEGTDTQYF. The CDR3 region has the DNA TGCGCCAGCAGCTTGCTTCAGGGAGAGGGCACAGATACGCAGTATTTT. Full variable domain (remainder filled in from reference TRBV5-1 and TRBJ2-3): KAGVTQTPRYLIKTRGQQVTLSCSPISGHRSVSWYQQTPGQGLQFLFEYFSETQRNKGNFPGRFSGRQFSNSRSEMNVSTLELGDSALYLCASSLLQGEGTDTQYFGPGTRLTVL.

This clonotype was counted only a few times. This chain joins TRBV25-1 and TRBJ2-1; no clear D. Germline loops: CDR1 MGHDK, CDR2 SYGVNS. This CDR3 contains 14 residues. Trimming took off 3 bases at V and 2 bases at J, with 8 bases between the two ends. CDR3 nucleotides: TGTGCCAGCAGTGATGGGGTAGCCTACAATGAGCAGTTCTTC. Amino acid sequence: CASSDGVAYNEQFF.

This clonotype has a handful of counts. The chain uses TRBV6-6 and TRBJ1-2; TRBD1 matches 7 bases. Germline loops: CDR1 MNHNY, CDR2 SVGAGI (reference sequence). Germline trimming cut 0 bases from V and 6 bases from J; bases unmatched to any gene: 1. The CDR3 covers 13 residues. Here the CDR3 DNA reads TGTGCCAGCAGTTACTCAGGGGGCGATGGCTACACCTTC. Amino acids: CASSYSGGDGYTF.

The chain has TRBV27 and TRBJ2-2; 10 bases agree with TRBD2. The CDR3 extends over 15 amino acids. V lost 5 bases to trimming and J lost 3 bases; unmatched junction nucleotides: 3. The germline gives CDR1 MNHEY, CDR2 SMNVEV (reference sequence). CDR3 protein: CASSQLAGDTGELFF. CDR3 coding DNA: TGTGCCAGCAGTCAGCTAGCGGGAGACACCGGGGAGCTGTTTTTT.

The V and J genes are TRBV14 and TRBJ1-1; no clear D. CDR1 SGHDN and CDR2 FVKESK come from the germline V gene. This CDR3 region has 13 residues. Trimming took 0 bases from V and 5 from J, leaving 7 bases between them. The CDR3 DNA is TGTGCCAGCAGCCAAGATACAGATACTGAAGCTTTCTTT. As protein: CASSQDTDTEAFF.

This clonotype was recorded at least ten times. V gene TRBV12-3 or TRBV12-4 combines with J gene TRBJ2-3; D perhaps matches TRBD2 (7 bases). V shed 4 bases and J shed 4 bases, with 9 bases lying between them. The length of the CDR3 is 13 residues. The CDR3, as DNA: TGTGCCAGCAGTTGGGGGGGCCCAGATACGCAGTATTTT. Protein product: CASSWGGPDTQYF.